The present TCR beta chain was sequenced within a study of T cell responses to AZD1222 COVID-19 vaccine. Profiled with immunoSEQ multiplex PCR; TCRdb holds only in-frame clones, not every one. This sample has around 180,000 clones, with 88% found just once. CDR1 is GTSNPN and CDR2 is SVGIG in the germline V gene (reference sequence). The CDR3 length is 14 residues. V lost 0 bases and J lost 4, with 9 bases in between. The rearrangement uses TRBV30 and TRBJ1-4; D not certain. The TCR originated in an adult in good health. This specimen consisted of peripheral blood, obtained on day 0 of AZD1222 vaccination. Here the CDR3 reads CAWSVHRVNEKLFF. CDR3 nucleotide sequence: TGTGCCTGGAGTGTGCACAGAGTTAATGAAAAACTGTTTTTT.